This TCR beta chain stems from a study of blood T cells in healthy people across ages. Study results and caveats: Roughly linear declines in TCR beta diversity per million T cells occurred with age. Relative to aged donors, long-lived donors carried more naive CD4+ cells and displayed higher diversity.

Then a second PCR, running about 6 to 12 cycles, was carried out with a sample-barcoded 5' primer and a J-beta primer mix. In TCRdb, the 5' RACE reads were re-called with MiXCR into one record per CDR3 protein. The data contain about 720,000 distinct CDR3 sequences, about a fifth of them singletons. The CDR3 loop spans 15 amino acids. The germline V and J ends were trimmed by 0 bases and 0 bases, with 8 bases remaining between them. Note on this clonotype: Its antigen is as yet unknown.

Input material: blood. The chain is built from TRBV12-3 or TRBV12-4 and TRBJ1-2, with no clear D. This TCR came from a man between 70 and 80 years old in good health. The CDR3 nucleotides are TGTGCCAGCAGTTTAGCGGCCCCAGCTAACTATGGCTACACCTTC. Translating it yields CASSLAAPANYGYTF.